This entry lists 32 T cell receptor beta chains sequenced from one sample in a study of post-analysis software for immune sequencing data. Each TCR beta cDNA library carried unique molecular identifiers. TCRdb reanalysed the PCR reads using MiXCR and keeps one entry per CDR3 protein. This table has under 200,000 distinct CDR3 sequences, about 37% appearing once. This sample comprised blood, obtained after autologous hematopoietic stem cell transplantation. The receptor set was obtained from a girl aged 5-17 years with multiple sclerosis.

The genes are TRBV3-1 and TRBJ2-1, with D uncertain. Germline V gene data show CDR1 as LGHDT and CDR2 as YNNKEL (reference sequence). The V end was cut by 7 bases, the J end by 8 bases, with 15 bases between. There are 13 residues in the CDR3. The CDR3, as DNA: TGTGCCAGCACCTTCCAGAATATCGATGAGCAGTTCTTC. Protein sequence: CASTFQNIDEQFF.

This clonotype came up many times. The chain recombines TRBV6-1 with TRBJ2-5; 8 nucleotides match TRBD2. Per germline, CDR1 MNHNS and CDR2 SASEGT. Unmatched junction bases numbered 6, after V lost 0 bases and J lost 3 bases. The CDR3 covers 16 residues. CDR3 DNA: TGTGCCAGCAGTGAAGCGACAGCGGGAGTTAAAGAGACCCAGTACTTC. Translation: CASSEATAGVKETQYF.

This clonotype was detected once. This chain uses TRBV4-2 with TRBJ2-5; 12 bases are shared with TRBD2. This CDR3 contains 16 residues. In germline, CDR1 is LGHNA, CDR2 YNFKEQ. Unmatched junction bases numbered 10, after V lost 0 bases and J lost 11 bases. CDR3 DNA sequence: TGTGCCAGCAGCCAAGATGAACTAGCGGGAGGCTACGGGCAGTACTTC. It specifies CASSQDELAGGYGQYF.

This clonotype was counted ten times or more. The genes are TRBV6-4 and TRBJ2-3; 7 nucleotides match TRBD2. After removal of 4 bases from V and 2 bases from J, the junction contained 6 bases not matched to a gene. Germline V CDR1 and CDR2: MRHNA, SNTAGT. The CDR3 extends over 15 amino acids. The CDR3 DNA reads as TGTGCCAGCAGTGTCGGGGCGGGAGACACAGATACGCAGTATTTT. Its protein is CASSVGAGDTDTQYF.

This clonotype was counted only a few times. This chain joins TRBV11-1 and TRBJ2-1; 13 bases map to TRBD2. CDR3 size: 16 residues. Germline CDR1 is SGHAT and CDR2 is FQDESV (reference sequence). Trimming cost V 4 bases and J 7 bases; bases outside gene matches: 7. CDR3 DNA: TGTGCCAGCAGCTCAGGACTAGCGGGAGAATGGAATGAGCAGTTCTTC. It is translated as CASSSGLAGEWNEQFF. Full variable domain (remainder filled in from reference TRBV11-1 and TRBJ2-1): EAEVAQSPRYKITEKSQAVAFWCDPISGHATLYWYRQILGQGPELLVQFQDESVVDDSQLPKDRFSAERLKGVDSTLKIQPAELGDSAMYLCASSSGLAGEWNEQFFGPGTRLTVL.

The rearrangement uses TRBV20-1 and TRBJ2-7; 9 nucleotides match TRBD1. Germline trimming cut 5 bases from V and 3 bases from J; bases unmatched to any gene: 5. The CDR3 is made up of 13 amino acids. Germline CDR1 DFQATT, CDR2 SNEGSKA (reference sequence). CDR3 sequence: CSAPGQGYYEQYF. The CDR3 DNA is TGCAGTGCTCCTGGACAGGGGTACTACGAGCAGTACTTC.

This clonotype was counted between two and nine times. This rearrangement joins TRBV7-9 to TRBJ2-1; 10 nucleotides line up with TRBD2. The CDR3 is made up of 12 amino acids. V lost 5 bases, J lost 13 bases, and 5 bases stayed unmatched. CDR1 and CDR2 from the germline V gene are SEHNR and FQNEAQ (reference sequence). The CDR3 coding sequence is TGTGCCAGCAGCCGTCCACTAGCGGGACAGTTCTTC. Amino acid sequence: CASSRPLAGQFF.

This clonotype was observed a few times. The rearrangement uses TRBV7-9 and TRBJ1-2; D ambiguous. Per the germline V gene, CDR1 is SEHNR and CDR2 is FQNEAQ (reference sequence). The germline V and J ends were trimmed by 4 bases and 11 bases, with 11 bases remaining between them. The CDR3 extends over 11 amino acids. This CDR3 is CASSSSTGYTF. The CDR3 DNA follows: TGTGCCAGCAGCTCTTCCACGGGTTACACCTTC.

V is TRBV13 and J is TRBJ1-1; tentative D call: TRBD1 (5 bases). This CDR3 is built from 15 residues. Between the trimmed V and J ends, which lost 5 bases and 1 base, there was a span of 14 bases. CDR1 is PRHDT and CDR2 is FYEKMQ in the germline V gene (reference sequence). The CDR3 DNA sequence: TGTGCCAGCAGCCCAGTGGGGACCGCGAACACTGAAGCTTTCTTT. It yields the protein CASSPVGTANTEAFF.

This clonotype was picked up many times. This chain uses TRBV7-2 with TRBJ2-6; 10 bases are a match to TRBD1. CDR1 and CDR2 from the germline V gene are SGHTA and FQGNSA. The CDR3 spans 18 residues. Trimming at V came to 1 base and at J to 2 bases, leaving 5 bases not matched to a gene. The CDR3 region is CASSLGPTGGAGANVLTF. CDR3 nucleotide sequence: TGTGCCAGCAGCTTAGGTCCGACAGGGGGCGCTGGGGCCAACGTCCTGACTTTC.

This clonotype was counted only a few times. The rearrangement links TRBV25-1 to TRBJ2-7; 11 bases are shared with TRBD2. With 2 bases clipped from V and 4 bases from J, the junction kept 4 bases outside the gene matches. Germline V lookup: CDR1 MGHDK, CDR2 SYGVNS. The CDR3 consists of 15 residues. The CDR3 DNA reads TGTGCCAGCAGTGAAGGGACTAGCGGAGCTTACGAGCAGTACTTC. Translated: CASSEGTSGAYEQYF.

V usage is TRBV5-1 and J usage is TRBJ2-1, with unresolved D. The germline gives CDR1 SGHRS, CDR2 YFSETQ. This CDR3 spans 13 amino acids. V gave up 4 bases and J gave up 7 bases, with 12 bases separating them. The CDR3 DNA reads TGCGCCAGCAGCACCCGTCCTGGGAATGAGCAGTTCTTC. Translation gives CASSTRPGNEQFF.

This clonotype was detected only a few times. The rearrangement links TRBV12-3 or TRBV12-4 to TRBJ2-1, with 11 bases that match TRBD2. V trimming: 1 base; J trimming: 8 bases; junction bases outside the gene matches: 7. The CDR3 runs to 16 residues. As DNA, the CDR3 is TGTGCCAGCAGTTTAGGGGGACTAGCGGTACTGGATGAGCAGTTCTTC. Its translation: CASSLGGLAVLDEQFF.

The table lists this clonotype with many counts. J is TRBJ2-1 and V is TRBV29-1, with 7 bases fitting TRBD2. The CDR3 runs to 13 residues. V shed 7 bases and J 9 bases; nucleotides not matched to a gene: 12. Germline lookup yields CDR1 SQVTM and CDR2 ANQGSEA. The CDR3 loop is CSAPGLSSCEQFF. Written as DNA, the CDR3 is TGCAGCGCACCGGGACTAAGTTCGTGTGAGCAGTTCTTC.

This sequence joins TRBV6-4 and TRBJ1-1, with D maybe TRBD1 (5 bases). V was trimmed by 11 bases and J by 4 bases, leaving 20 bases between them. CDR1 is MRHNA and CDR2 is SNTAGT in the germline V gene. The CDR3 covers 14 residues. Written as DNA, the CDR3 is TGTGCCCGCGCATCCGGGGGGGATTCCACTGAAGCTTTCTTT. It specifies CARASGGDSTEAFF.

The chain has TRBV7-3 and TRBJ2-2; TRBD2 aligns across 14 bases. Germline CDR1 and CDR2: SGHTA and FQGTGA. CDR3 length: 16 amino acids. V lost 5 bases, J lost 7 bases, and 6 bases stayed unmatched. CDR3 residues: CASSLGLAGAGGELFF. The DNA for the CDR3 is TGTGCCAGCAGCCTGGGACTAGCGGGAGCGGGCGGGGAGCTGTTTTTT.

This rearrangement joins TRBV24-1 to TRBJ2-3, with 9 bases matching TRBD2. Germline V gene lookup returns CDR1 KGHDR and CDR2 SFDVKD. Unmatched junction bases numbered 7, after V lost 7 bases and J lost 6 bases. The CDR3 length is 14 residues. The DNA of the CDR3 is TGTGCCACCAGCTGGGGACTAGCACTGGATACGCAGTATTTT. Protein sequence: CATSWGLALDTQYF.

A note on this clonotype: Mismatch with germline at one junction end may stem from a read error. This chain joins TRBV24-1 and TRBJ2-4, with 7 positions matching TRBD1. The DNA matches TRBJ2-7 better at its end, which makes the J call doubtful. Germline CDR1 KGHDR, CDR2 SFDVKD. The CDR3 contains 14 residues. Written as DNA, the CDR3 is TGTACCACCAGTGAAGGGACAGCTTCAGGCGAGCAGTACTTC. Translated: CTTSEGTASGEQYF.

The CDR3 DNA follows: TGTGCCAGCAGTTTGGGAGCGGGGTTCGATGGCTACACCTTC. Amino acids: CASSLGAGFDGYTF. The genes are TRBV28 and TRBJ1-2; D is ambiguous. This CDR3 contains 14 residues. Trimming cost V 3 bases and J 6 bases, with 14 bases left between them. Germline assignment: CDR1 MDHEN and CDR2 SYDVKM.

At least ten counts were recorded for this clonotype. The rearrangement joins TRBV6-5 to TRBJ2-4, with TRBD1 matching over 9 bases. CDR3 length equals 15 residues. Per the germline V gene, CDR1 is MNHEY and CDR2 is SVGAGI. The junction had 10 bases not matched to a gene; V was cut back by 5 bases and J by 8 bases. The DNA for the CDR3 is TGTGCCAGCAGTCCTACAGGGGGCACGGAGGACATTCAGTACTTC. This sequence encodes CASSPTGGTEDIQYF.

The gene calls are TRBV20-1 and TRBJ2-7; D possibly uses TRBD1 or TRBD2 (5 bases each). The CDR3 has 14 amino acids. V dropped 3 bases and J dropped 1 base, with 13 bases sitting between them. Germline loops: CDR1 DFQATT, CDR2 SNEGSKA (reference sequence). CDR3 DNA: TGCAGTGCTAGCGACCGGGACCCTTCCTACGAGCAGTACTTC. Translating gives CSASDRDPSYEQYF.

The table lists this clonotype with many counts. The chain recombines TRBV12-3 or TRBV12-4 with TRBJ2-7, with TRBD2 matching over 14 bases. CDR3 size: 17 residues. V trimming: 2 bases; J trimming: 5 bases; junction bases outside the gene matches: 8. In DNA, the CDR3 is TGTGCCAGCAGTTTACCCTACGGACTAGCGGGAGGCCACGAGCAGTACTTC. Translation: CASSLPYGLAGGHEQYF.

This clonotype is a singleton in its sample. The V call is TRBV7-2, the J call TRBJ1-5; D remains unclear. V lost 1 base and J lost 7, with 8 bases in between. This CDR3 has 13 amino acids. The germline V gene has CDR1 SGHTA and CDR2 FQGNSA. CDR3 protein: CASSLEGRQPQHF. The DNA for the CDR3 is TGTGCCAGCAGCTTAGAAGGTCGCCAGCCCCAGCATTTT.

This clonotype was seen a handful of times. The chain links TRBV7-9 to TRBJ2-7; D unresolved. The ends were cut back, 2 bases at V and 3 bases at J, with 5 bases in the middle. The CDR3 is 12 residues long. Per the germline V gene, CDR1 is SEHNR and CDR2 is FQNEAQ (reference sequence). CDR3 protein: CASSLLDYEQYF. DNA for the CDR3: TGTGCCAGCAGCTTACTTGACTACGAGCAGTACTTC.

The table lists this clonotype with many counts. J is TRBJ2-3 and V is TRBV7-8; no clear D gene. The CDR3 is made up of 15 amino acids. Trimming removed 1 base from V and 1 base from J, with 9 bases in between. Germline CDR1 and CDR2: SGHVS and FQNEAQ. The CDR3 bases are TGTGCCAGCAGCTTAGGAGGCTATGGCACAGATACGCAGTATTTT. It encodes CASSLGGYGTDTQYF.

This clonotype was recorded a few times. This sequence joins TRBV12-3 or TRBV12-4 and TRBJ2-3; 9 bases align to TRBD2. V lost 3 bases and J lost 2; bases outside the gene matches: 6. CDR3 length: 16 residues. As DNA, the CDR3 is TGTGCCAGCAGTTTCGCAATAGCGGGAGTCACAGATACGCAGTATTTT. Translation gives CASSFAIAGVTDTQYF.

This clonotype was picked up a small number of times. V is TRBV7-3 and J is TRBJ2-3, with D maybe TRBD2 (6 bases). The germline CDR1 and CDR2 sequences are SGHTA and FQGTGA. Trimming left V 5 bases short and J 2 bases short, with 23 bases between. The CDR3 consists of 18 residues. CDR3 bases: TGTGCCAGCAGCCAAAGAGGAGGGAATGGCGGGGACACAGATACGCAGTATTTT. Its protein product is CASSQRGGNGGDTDTQYF.

This sequence joins TRBV30 and TRBJ1-4, with D tentatively TRBD1 (5 bases). Germline values: CDR1 GTSNPN, CDR2 SVGIG (reference sequence). This CDR3 is built from 15 residues. V lost 3 bases to trimming and J lost 7 bases, with 18 bases between them. In DNA form, the CDR3 reads TGTGCCTGGAGCGCCTGGGACGGTGGGATTGAAAAACTGTTTTTT. Translating gives CAWSAWDGGIEKLFF.

The genes are TRBV20-1 and TRBJ2-3; perhaps TRBD2 as D (7 bases). Germline V lookup: CDR1 DFQATT, CDR2 SNEGSKA (reference sequence). The CDR3 spans 13 residues. The V gene lost 2 bases and the J gene lost 5 bases, with 11 bases spanning the gap. In DNA form, the CDR3 reads TGCAGTGCTAGACTAGGGGGGGGAGATACGCAGTATTTT. Residues: CSARLGGGDTQYF.

The chain recombines TRBV9 with TRBJ2-3, with 8 bases that match TRBD2. V shed 4 bases, J shed 3 bases, and the junction held 7 bases outside the gene matches. The length of the CDR3 is 15 residues. Germline V gene data show CDR1 as SGDLS and CDR2 as YYNGEE. DNA of the CDR3: TGTGCCAGCAGCACCCCAGAGCGGGGGACAGATACGCAGTATTTT. It translates to CASSTPERGTDTQYF.

This clonotype showed up just a few times. The rearrangement links TRBV7-6 to TRBJ2-3; no definite D call. Germline values: CDR1 SGHVS, CDR2 FNYEAQ. This CDR3 has 14 amino acids. Trimming took off 0 bases at V and 2 bases at J, with 6 bases between the two ends. CDR3 bases: TGTGCCAGCAGCTTAGCGGGGAACACAGATACGCAGTATTTT. Translating it yields CASSLAGNTDTQYF. Supplemented by reference TRBV7-6 and TRBJ2-3, the full variable domain reads GAGVSQSPRYKVTKRGQDVALRCDPISGHVSLYWYRQALGQGPEFLTYFNYEAQQDKSGLPNDRFSAERPEGSISTLTIQRTEQRDSAMYRCASSLAGNTDTQYFGPGTRLTVL.

There are a few counts of this clonotype. This rearrangement joins TRBV25-1 to TRBJ2-5; D is undetermined. This CDR3 spans 16 amino acids. V lost 5 bases to trimming and J lost 0 bases, with 16 bases between them. Per the germline V gene, CDR1 is MGHDK and CDR2 is SYGVNS. The CDR3 coding sequence is TGTGCCAGCAGTCTCTCGGCTCCTACGTACCAAGAGACCCAGTACTTC. Translating it yields CASSLSAPTYQETQYF.